This TCR beta chain was recorded in a study of radiation and T cells in renal cell carcinoma. Background on the study: Nephrectomy followed 15 Gy stereotactic body radiation by 4 weeks.

Here immunoSEQ multiplex PCR was the method, and the copy in TCRdb shows in-frame clones only, minus some. The table has about 130,000 clones, nearly 90% seen once. Described time point: baseline pretreatment blood. Noted treatment: 15 Gy SBRT to primary tumor, nephrectomy 4 weeks later. The receptor was derived from a woman in her 50s with renal cell carcinoma. Specimen: blood, collected from a patient whose treatment included radiotherapy and nephrectomy.

The CDR3 loop reads CASSLGQGAMNTEAFF. The CDR3, as DNA: TGTGCCAGCAGCTTGGGTCAGGGTGCTATGAACACTGAAGCTTTCTTT. This chain uses TRBV5-6 with TRBJ1-1, with D possibly being TRBD1 (5 bases). From germline, CDR1 is SGHDT and CDR2 YYEEEE. The V and J ends lost 0 bases and 0 bases respectively, with 12 bases between them. The CDR3 runs 16 residues.